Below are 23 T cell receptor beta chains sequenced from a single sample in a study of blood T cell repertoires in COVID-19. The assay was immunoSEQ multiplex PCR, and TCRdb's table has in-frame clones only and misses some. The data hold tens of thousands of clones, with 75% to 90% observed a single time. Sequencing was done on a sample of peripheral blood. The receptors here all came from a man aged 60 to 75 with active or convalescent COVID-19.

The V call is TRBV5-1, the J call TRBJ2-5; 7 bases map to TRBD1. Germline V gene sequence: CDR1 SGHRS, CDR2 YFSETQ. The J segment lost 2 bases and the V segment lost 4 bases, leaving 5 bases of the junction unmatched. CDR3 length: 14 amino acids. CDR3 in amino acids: CASSPGQAQETQYF. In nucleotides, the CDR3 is TGCGCCAGCAGCCCAGGACAGGCTCAAGAGACCCAGTACTTC.

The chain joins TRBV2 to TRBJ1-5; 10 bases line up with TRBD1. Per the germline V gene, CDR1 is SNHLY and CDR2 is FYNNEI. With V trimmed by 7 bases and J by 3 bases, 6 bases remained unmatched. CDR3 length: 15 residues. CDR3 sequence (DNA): TGTGCCAGCAACCGGGACAGGGGACCCAATCAGCCCCAGCATTTT. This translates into CASNRDRGPNQPQHF.

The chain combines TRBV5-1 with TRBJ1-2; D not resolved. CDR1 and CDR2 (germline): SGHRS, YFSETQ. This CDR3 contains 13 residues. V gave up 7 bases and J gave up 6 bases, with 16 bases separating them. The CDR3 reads CASLKSESDGYTF. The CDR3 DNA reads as TGCGCCAGCCTCAAGTCCGAATCGGATGGCTACACCTTC. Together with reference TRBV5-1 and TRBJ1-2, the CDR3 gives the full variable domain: KAGVTQTPRYLIKTRGQQVTLSCSPISGHRSVSWYQQTPGQGLQFLFEYFSETQRNKGNFPGRFSGRQFSNSRSEMNVSTLELGDSALYLCASLKSESDGYTFGSGTRLTVV.

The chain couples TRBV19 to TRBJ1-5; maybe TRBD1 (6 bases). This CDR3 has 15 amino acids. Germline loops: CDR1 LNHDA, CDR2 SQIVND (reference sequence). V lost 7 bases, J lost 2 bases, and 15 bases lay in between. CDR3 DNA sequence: TGTGCCAGTAACTTTCAGGGGAGAGGCAATCAGCCCCAGCATTTT. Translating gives CASNFQGRGNQPQHF.

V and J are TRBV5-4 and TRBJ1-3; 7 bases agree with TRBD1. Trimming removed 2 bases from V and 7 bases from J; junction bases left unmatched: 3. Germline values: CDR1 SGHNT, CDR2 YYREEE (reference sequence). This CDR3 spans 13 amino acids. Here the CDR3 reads CASSFQGGNTIYF. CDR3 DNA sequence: TGTGCCAGCAGCTTTCAGGGGGGTAACACCATATATTTT.

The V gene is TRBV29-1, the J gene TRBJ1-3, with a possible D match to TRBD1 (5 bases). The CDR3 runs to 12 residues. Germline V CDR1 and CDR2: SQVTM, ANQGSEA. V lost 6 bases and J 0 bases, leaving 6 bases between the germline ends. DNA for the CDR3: TGCAGCGTGGGGGGCTCTGGAAACACCATATATTTT. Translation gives CSVGGSGNTIYF.

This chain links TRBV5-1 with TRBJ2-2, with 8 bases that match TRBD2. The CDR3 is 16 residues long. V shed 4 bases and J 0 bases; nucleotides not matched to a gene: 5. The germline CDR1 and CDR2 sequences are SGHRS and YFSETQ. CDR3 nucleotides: TGCGCCAGCAGCCGGGAGGGCCGGTCGAACACCGGGGAGCTGTTTTTT. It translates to CASSREGRSNTGELFF.

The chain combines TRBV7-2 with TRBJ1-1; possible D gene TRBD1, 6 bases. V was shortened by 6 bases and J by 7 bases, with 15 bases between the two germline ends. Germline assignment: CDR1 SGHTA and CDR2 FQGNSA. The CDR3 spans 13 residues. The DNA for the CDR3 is TGTGCCAGCAGGCCAGCGCCCAGGGGTGAAGCTTTCTTT. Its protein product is CASRPAPRGEAFF.

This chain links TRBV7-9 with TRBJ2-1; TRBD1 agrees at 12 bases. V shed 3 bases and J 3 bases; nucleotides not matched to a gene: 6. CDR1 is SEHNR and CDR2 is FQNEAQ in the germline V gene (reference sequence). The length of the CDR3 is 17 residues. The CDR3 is CASSFGDRGPLYNEQFF. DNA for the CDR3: TGTGCCAGCAGCTTTGGGGACAGGGGGCCTCTCTACAATGAGCAGTTCTTC.

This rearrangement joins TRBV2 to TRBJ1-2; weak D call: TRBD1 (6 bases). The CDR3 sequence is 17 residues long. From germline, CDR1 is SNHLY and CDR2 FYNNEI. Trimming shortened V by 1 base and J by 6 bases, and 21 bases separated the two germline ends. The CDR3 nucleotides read TGTGCCAGCAGTGAAGAAAGCAGGGGCGGAGGAAGCGATGGCTACACCTTC. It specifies CASSEESRGGGSDGYTF.

CDR3 coding DNA: TGTGCCAGCACCCTAACCCTGACCGGGGGGCATACGCAGTATTTT. Protein sequence: CASTLTLTGGHTQYF. This chain uses TRBV7-2 with TRBJ2-3; the D gene is possibly TRBD2 (7 bases). Germline CDR1 and CDR2: SGHTA and FQGNSA. Trimming took off 7 bases at V and 7 bases at J, with 21 bases between the two ends. The CDR3 extends over 15 amino acids. The entire variable domain, with the rest obtained from reference TRBV7-2 and TRBJ2-3, is as follows: GAGVSQSPSNKVTEKGKDVELRCDPISGHTALYWYRQSLGQGLEFLIYFQGNSAPDKSGLPSDRFSAERTGGSVSTLTIQRTQQEDSAVYLCASTLTLTGGHTQYFGPGTRLTVL.

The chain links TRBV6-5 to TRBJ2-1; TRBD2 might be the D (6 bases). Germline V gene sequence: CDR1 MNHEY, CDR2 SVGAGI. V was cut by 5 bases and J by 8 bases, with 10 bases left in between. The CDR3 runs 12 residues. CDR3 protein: CASSMRGDEQFF. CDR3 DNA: TGTGCCAGCAGTATGCGGGGCGATGAGCAGTTCTTC.

In DNA form, the CDR3 reads TGTGCCAGCAGGAGGCGGGGAATGAACACTGAAGCTTTCTTT. Its translation is CASRRRGMNTEAFF. The chain couples TRBV2 to TRBJ1-1; no definite D call. Trimming removed 6 bases at V and 0 bases at J, with 11 bases between. The CDR3 extends over 14 amino acids. The germline V gene encodes CDR1 SNHLY and CDR2 FYNNEI. Using reference TRBV2 and TRBJ1-1 for the parts outside the CDR3, the full variable domain is EPEVTQTPSHQVTQMGQEVILRCVPISNHLYFYWYRQILGQKVEFLVSFYNNEISEKSEIFDDQFSVERPDGSNFTLKIRSTKLEDSAMYFCASRRRGMNTEAFFGQGTRLTVV.

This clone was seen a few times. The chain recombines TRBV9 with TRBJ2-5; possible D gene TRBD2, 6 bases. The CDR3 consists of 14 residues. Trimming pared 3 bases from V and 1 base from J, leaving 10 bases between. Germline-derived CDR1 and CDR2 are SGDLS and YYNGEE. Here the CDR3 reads CASSDRDFQETQYF. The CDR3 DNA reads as TGTGCCAGCAGCGACCGGGACTTCCAAGAGACCCAGTACTTC.

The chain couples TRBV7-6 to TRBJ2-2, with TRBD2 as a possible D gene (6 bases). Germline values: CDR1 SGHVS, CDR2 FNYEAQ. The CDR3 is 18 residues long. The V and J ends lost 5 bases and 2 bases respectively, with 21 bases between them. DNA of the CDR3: TGTGCCAGCAGCGCCAGACCTCCGGGACTGGCTAACACCGGGGAGCTGTTTTTT. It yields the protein CASSARPPGLANTGELFF.

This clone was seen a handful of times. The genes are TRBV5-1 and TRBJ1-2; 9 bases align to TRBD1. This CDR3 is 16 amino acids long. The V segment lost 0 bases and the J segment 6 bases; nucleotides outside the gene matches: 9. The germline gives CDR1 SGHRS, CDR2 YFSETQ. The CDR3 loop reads CASSLAAPGQGDGYTF. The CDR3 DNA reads TGCGCCAGCAGCTTGGCCGCCCCGGGACAGGGCGATGGCTACACCTTC.

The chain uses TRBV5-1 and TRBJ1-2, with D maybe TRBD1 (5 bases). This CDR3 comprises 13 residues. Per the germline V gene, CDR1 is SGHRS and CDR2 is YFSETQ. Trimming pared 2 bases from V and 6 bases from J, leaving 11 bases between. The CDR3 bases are TGCGCCAGCAGCTTTCAAGGGGCCCATGGCTACACCTTC. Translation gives CASSFQGAHGYTF.

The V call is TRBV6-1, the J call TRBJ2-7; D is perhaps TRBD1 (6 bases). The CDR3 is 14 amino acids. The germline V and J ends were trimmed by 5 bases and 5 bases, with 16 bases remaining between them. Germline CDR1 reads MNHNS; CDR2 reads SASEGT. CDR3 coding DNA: TGTGCCAGCAGTCTCTCACAGGGTCCCCACGAGCAGTACGTC. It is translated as CASSLSQGPHEQYV.

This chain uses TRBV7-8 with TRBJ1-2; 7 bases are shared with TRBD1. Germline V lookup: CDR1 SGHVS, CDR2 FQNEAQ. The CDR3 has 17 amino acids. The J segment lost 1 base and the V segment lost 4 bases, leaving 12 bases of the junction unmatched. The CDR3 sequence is CASSSLRGQANNYGYTF. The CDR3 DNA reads TGTGCCAGCAGCTCTCTCCGAGGACAGGCGAATAACTATGGCTACACCTTC.

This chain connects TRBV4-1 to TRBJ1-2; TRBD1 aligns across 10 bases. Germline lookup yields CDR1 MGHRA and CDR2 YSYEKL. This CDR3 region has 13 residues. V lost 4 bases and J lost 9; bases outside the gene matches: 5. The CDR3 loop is CASSRGTGESYTF. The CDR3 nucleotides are TGCGCCAGCAGCCGGGGGACAGGGGAAAGCTACACCTTC.

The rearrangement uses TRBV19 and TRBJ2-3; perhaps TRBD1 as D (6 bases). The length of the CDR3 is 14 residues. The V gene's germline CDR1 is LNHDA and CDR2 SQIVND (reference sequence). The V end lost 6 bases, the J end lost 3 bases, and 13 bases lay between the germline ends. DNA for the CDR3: TGTGCCAGTAGAACAGGGTACGGAACAGATACGCAGTATTTT. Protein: CASRTGYGTDTQYF.

CDR3 sequence (DNA): TGTGCCAGCAGTCGACCTAGGAATGAGCAGTTCTTC. Amino acid sequence: CASSRPRNEQFF. V usage is TRBV6-5 and J usage is TRBJ2-1; D is undetermined. The CDR3 has 12 residues. CDR1 and CDR2 from the germline V gene are MNHEY and SVGAGI. V was cut by 5 bases and J by 7 bases, with 9 bases left in between.

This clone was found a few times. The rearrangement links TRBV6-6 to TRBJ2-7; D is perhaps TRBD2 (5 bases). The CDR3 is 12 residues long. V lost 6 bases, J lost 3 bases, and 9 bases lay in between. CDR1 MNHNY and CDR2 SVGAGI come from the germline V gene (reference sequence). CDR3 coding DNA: TGTGCCAGCAGCCAAGACTACTACGAGCAGTACGTC. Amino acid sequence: CASSQDYYEQYV.